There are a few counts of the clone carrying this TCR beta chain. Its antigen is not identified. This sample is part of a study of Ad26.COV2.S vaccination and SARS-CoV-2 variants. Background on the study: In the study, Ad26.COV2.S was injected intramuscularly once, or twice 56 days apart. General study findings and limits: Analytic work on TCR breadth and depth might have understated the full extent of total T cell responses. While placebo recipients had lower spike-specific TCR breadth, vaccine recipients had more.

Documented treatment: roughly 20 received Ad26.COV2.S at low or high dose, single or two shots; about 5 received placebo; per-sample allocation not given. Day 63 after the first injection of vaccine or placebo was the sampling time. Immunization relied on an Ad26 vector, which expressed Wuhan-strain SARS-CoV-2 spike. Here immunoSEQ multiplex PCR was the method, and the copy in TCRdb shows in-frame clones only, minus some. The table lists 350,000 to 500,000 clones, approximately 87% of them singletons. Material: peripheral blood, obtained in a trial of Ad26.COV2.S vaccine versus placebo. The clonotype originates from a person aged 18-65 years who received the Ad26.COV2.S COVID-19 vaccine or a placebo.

The CDR3 sequence is CASSLPIRDLLDYGEQFF. The DNA of the CDR3 is TGTGCCAGTAGTCTCCCAATACGGGACCTCTTGGACTACGGCGAGCAGTTCTTC. The V call is TRBV19, the J call TRBJ2-1, with D possibly TRBD2 on 6 matching bases. Germline loops: CDR1 LNHDA, CDR2 SQIVND (reference sequence). V gave up 5 bases and J gave up 10 bases, with 30 bases separating them. The CDR3 runs to 18 residues.